Described below is a single TCR beta chain sequence and its context. Its antigen is unidentified. CDR3 size: 21 residues. Here immunoSEQ multiplex PCR was the method, and the copy in TCRdb shows in-frame clones only, minus some. The sample yields some 130,000 clones, around 84% seen once. The data derive from a study of T cell responses to AZD1222 COVID-19 vaccine. Regarding the study as a whole: An increase in Spike-specific TCR breadth and depth was observed after two AZD1222 doses. Baseline serology detected seropositivity in only 5 to 7 AZD1222 recipients.

The sequence derives from an adult in good health. This chain uses TRBV21-1 with TRBJ1-3. TRBV21-1 is an annotated pseudogene. The starting material was peripheral blood, obtained on day 0 of AZD1222 vaccination. Here the CDR3 DNA reads TGTGCCAGCAGCCAAGAACGTCCGGGACGCGTGGACCGGGGGCCTGGAAACACCATATATTTT. It codes for CASSQERPGRVDRGPGNTIYF.